This TCR beta chain stems from a study of T cell responses to AZD1222 COVID-19 vaccine. Study outcomes and limitations: Clonal diversity was possibly underestimated, and white British individuals and females predominated among donors. Reports indicate that nearly half of spike-specific TCRs are directed at unmutated variant regions.

Profiled with immunoSEQ multiplex PCR; TCRdb holds only in-frame clones, not every one. There are about 150,000 clones in the sample; approximately 90% occur only once, and 1.5% to 2.5% lies in the top ten. V was pared by 4 bases and J by 3 bases, with 6 bases of the junction left unmatched. The CDR3 runs to 14 residues. Germline loops: CDR1 SGHRS, CDR2 YFSETQ. Comment on this clone: Its antigen remains unknown.

This specimen was peripheral blood, taken 28 days after the second AZD1222 dose. The receptor was derived from an adult who received the AZD1222 COVID-19 vaccine. This chain links TRBV5-1 with TRBJ2-7, with TRBD2 matching over 8 bases. DNA of the CDR3: TGCGCCAGCAGCCAGGGACTAGGGCTCTACGAGCAGTACTTC. This sequence encodes CASSQGLGLYEQYF.